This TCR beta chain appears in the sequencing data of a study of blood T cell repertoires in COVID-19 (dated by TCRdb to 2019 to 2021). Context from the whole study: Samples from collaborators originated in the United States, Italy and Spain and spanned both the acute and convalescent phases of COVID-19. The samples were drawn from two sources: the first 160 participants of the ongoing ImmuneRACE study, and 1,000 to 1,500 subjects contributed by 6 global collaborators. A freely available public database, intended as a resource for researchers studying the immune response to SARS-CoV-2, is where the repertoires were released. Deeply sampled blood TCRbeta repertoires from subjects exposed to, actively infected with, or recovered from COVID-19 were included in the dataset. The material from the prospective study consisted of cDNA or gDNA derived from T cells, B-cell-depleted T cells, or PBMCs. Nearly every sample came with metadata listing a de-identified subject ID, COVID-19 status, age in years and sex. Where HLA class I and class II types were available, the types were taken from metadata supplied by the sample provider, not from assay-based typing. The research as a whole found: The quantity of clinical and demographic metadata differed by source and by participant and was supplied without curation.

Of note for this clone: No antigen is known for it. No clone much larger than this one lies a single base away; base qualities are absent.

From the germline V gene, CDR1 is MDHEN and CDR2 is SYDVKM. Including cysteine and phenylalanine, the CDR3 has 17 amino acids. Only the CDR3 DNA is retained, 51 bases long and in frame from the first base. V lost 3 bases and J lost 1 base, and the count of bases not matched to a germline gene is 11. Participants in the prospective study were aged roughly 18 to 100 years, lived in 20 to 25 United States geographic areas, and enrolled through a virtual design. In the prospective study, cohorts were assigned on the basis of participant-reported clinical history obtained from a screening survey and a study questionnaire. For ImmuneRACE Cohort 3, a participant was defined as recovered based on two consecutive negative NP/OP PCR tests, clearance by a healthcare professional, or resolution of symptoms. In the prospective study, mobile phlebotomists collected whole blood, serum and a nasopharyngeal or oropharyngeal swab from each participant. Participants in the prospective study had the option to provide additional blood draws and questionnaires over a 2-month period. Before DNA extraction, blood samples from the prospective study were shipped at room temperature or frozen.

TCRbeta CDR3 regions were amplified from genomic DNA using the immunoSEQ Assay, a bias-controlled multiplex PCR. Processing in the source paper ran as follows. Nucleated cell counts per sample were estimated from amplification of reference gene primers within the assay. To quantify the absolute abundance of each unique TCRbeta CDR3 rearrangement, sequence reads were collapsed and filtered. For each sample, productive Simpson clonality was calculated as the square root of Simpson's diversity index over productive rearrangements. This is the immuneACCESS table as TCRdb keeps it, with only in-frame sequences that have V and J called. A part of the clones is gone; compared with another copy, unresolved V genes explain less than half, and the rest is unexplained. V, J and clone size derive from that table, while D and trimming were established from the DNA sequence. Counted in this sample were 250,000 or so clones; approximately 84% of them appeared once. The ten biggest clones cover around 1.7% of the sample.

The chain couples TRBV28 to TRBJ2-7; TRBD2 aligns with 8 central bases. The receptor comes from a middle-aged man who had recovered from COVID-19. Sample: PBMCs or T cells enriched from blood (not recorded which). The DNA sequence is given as TGTGCCAGCAGTTTGTGGGTGCCAGCGGGAGTGTCCTACGAGCAGTACTTC. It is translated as CASSLWVPAGVSYEQYF.